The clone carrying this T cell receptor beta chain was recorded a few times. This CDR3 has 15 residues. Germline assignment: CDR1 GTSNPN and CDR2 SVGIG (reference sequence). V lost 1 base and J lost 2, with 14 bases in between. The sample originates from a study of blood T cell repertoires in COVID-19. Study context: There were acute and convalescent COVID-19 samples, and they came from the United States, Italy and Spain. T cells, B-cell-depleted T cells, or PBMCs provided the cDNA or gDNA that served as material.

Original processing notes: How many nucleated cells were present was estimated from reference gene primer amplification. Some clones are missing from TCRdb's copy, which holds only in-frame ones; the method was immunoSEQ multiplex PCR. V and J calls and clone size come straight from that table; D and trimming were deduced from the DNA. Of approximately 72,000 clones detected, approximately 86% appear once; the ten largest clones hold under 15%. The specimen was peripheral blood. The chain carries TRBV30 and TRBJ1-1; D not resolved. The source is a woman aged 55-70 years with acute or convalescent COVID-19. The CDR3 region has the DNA TGTGCCTGGAGTGACAGTTCAGACACCAACACTGAAGCTTTCTTT. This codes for CAWSDSSDTNTEAFF.